These 26 T cell receptor beta chains came from one sample sequenced in a study of T cells in Graves' hyperthyroidism and ophthalmopathy. It was RNA transcripts that yielded the amplified TCR beta CDR3 regions. HTBI primers were employed in a first-round RT-PCR of the TCR CDR3. TCRdb passed the multiplex PCR reads through MiXCR, listing each CDR3 protein once. Of hundreds of thousands of distinct CDR3 sequences listed, about 38% are singletons. Sequencing used blood. The receptors were sampled from a man in his late teens or twenties with Graves' hyperthyroidism.

The chain combines TRBV7-8 with TRBJ1-2; D is uncertain. Trimming cost V 1 base and J 12 bases, with 12 bases left between them. The CDR3 sequence is 12 residues long. CDR1 and CDR2 (germline): SGHVS, FQNEAQ. The CDR3 DNA reads TGTGCCAGCAGCTTAGATAGGCATGGAAACACCTTC. Translation: CASSLDRHGNTF.

This clonotype was seen repeatedly, ten times or more. The chain is built from TRBV19 and TRBJ1-1; no reliable D call. Trimming stripped 5 bases from V and 3 bases from J, with 13 bases between. The CDR3 extends over 14 amino acids. Per germline, CDR1 LNHDA and CDR2 SQIVND (reference sequence). This chain's CDR3 is CASSPLREDTEAFF. The CDR3 coding sequence is TGTGCCAGTAGTCCCCTTCGGGAGGACACTGAAGCTTTCTTT.

This chain joins TRBV29-1 and TRBJ2-7; unclear D gene. Germline CDR1 reads SQVTM; CDR2 reads ANQGSEA. Trimming stripped 3 bases from V and 1 base from J, with 10 bases between. The CDR3 totals 13 residues. CDR3 in DNA: TGCAGCGTTGAGGCGGAAGAGTCCTACGAGCAGTACTTC. Translating it yields CSVEAEESYEQYF.

This clonotype has only a few counts. The J gene is TRBJ2-6, the V gene TRBV6-1, with TRBD1 matching 7 bases. The germline V gene has CDR1 MNHNS and CDR2 SASEGT. The CDR3 is 16 amino acids. Germline trimming cut 11 bases from V and 1 base from J; bases unmatched to any gene: 11. The CDR3 loop is CAGQLGTASGANVLTF. CDR3 coding DNA: TGTGCCGGACAACTGGGGACAGCATCTGGGGCCAACGTCCTGACTTTC.

To note about this clonotype: A junction boundary mismatches the germline segment, possibly from a read error. This chain joins TRBV2 and TRBJ1-5; D unresolved. Germline CDR1 reads SNHLY; CDR2 reads FYNNEI. The CDR3 is made up of 11 amino acids. CDR3 in DNA: TGTGCCGGCAGTGGGCCCCAGCCCCAGCATTTT. It is translated as CAGSGPQPQHF. The whole variable domain, remainder taken from reference TRBV2 and TRBJ1-5, is EPEVTQTPSHQVTQMGQEVILRCVPISNHLYFYWYRQILGQKVEFLVSFYNNEISEKSEIFDDQFSVERPDGSNFTLKIRSTKLEDSAMYFCAGSGPQPQHFGDGTRLSIL.

This clonotype was observed many times. This chain connects TRBV12-3 or TRBV12-4 to TRBJ2-5; 10 bases agree with TRBD2. This CDR3 contains 14 residues. Trimming removed 6 bases from V and 7 bases from J; junction bases left unmatched: 8. CDR3 in amino acids: CASSPSGSGGTQYF. CDR3 in DNA: TGTGCCAGCAGCCCTAGCGGGAGTGGGGGGACCCAGTACTTC.

The chain employs TRBV7-2 and TRBJ2-3, with D possibly being TRBD2 (6 bases). The CDR3 is 16 residues long. Germline values: CDR1 SGHTA, CDR2 FQGNSA. Trimming shortened V by 5 bases and J by 3 bases, and 18 bases separated the two germline ends. The CDR3 reads CASSLTSLVGTDTQYF. The CDR3 nucleotides are TGTGCCAGCAGCCTTACTAGCTTGGTAGGGACAGATACGCAGTATTTT.

This clonotype was seen many times. This chain uses TRBV7-2 with TRBJ2-7; the match to TRBD1 covers 12 bases. Germline V CDR1 and CDR2: SGHTA, FQGNSA. This CDR3 region has 15 residues. V lost 4 bases and J lost 1; bases outside the gene matches: 2. The CDR3 region has the DNA TGTGCCAGCAGCTCGGGACAGGGGGCATCCTACGAGCAGTACTTC. This encodes CASSSGQGASYEQYF.

A remark on this clonotype: A read error is the likely source, as a far larger clone sits one nucleotide away. The chain has TRBV7-2 and TRBJ1-1, with D uncertain. This CDR3 spans 13 amino acids. The germline V gene encodes CDR1 SGHTA and CDR2 FQGNSA. The CDR3 sequence is CASSLETNTEALF. DNA of the CDR3: TGTGCCAGCAGCTTAGAGACCAACACTGAAGCTCTCTTT.

Written as DNA, the CDR3 is TGTGCCAGCGGGTCCCAATTAGTAGGCACTGAAGCTTTCTTT. Translating gives CASGSQLVGTEAFF. This chain connects TRBV6-5 to TRBJ1-1; D not certain. Germline V lookup: CDR1 MNHEY, CDR2 SVGAGI. The CDR3 runs to 14 residues. The germline V and J ends were trimmed by 8 bases and 4 bases, with 17 bases remaining between them.

The chain is built from TRBV19 and TRBJ2-5; 7 nucleotides agree with TRBD1. CDR3 length equals 14 residues. Germline lookup yields CDR1 LNHDA and CDR2 SQIVND (reference sequence). V dropped 0 bases and J dropped 6; count of bases not matched to a gene: 4. The CDR3 region is CASSIETGWKTQYF. As DNA, the CDR3 is TGTGCCAGTAGTATAGAGACAGGGTGGAAGACCCAGTACTTC. The complete variable domain, with remaining parts taken from reference TRBV19 and TRBJ2-5, reads DGGITQSPKYLFRKEGQNVTLSCEQNLNHDAMYWYRQDPGQGLRLIYYSQIVNDFQKGDIAEGYSVSREKKESFPLTVTSAQKNPTAFYLCASSIETGWKTQYFGPGTRLLVL.

This clonotype occurred a few times. V usage is TRBV10-3 and J usage is TRBJ1-4; maybe TRBD1 (5 bases). Germline CDR1 and CDR2: ENHRY and SYGVKD. The CDR3 is 17 residues long. V gave up 0 bases and J gave up 4 bases, with 15 bases separating them. The CDR3 sequence: CAISESILTGINEKLFF. CDR3 in DNA: TGTGCCATCAGTGAGTCGATACTTACAGGAATTAATGAAAAACTGTTTTTT.

This chain links TRBV5-4 with TRBJ2-2, with 8 bases aligning to TRBD1. J was trimmed by 4 bases and V by 3 bases; bases with no gene match: 11. CDR1 SGHNT and CDR2 YYREEE come from the germline V gene (reference sequence). The CDR3 has 17 residues. This chain's CDR3 is CASSSSPQDRVTGELFF. The CDR3, as DNA: TGTGCCAGCAGCTCCTCTCCTCAGGACAGGGTCACCGGGGAGCTGTTTTTT.

This clonotype was observed a few times. The chain employs TRBV2 and TRBJ1-1; 7 bases align to TRBD1. Germline V gene data show CDR1 as SNHLY and CDR2 as FYNNEI. The CDR3 spans 15 residues. V shed 6 bases and J 0 bases; nucleotides not matched to a gene: 7. DNA for the CDR3: TGTGCCAGCAGACCCAAACAGGGGATGAACACTGAAGCTTTCTTT. This codes for CASRPKQGMNTEAFF.

Only a few counts were recorded for this clonotype. The chain uses TRBV19 and TRBJ1-5; D gene uncertain. From germline, CDR1 is LNHDA and CDR2 SQIVND (reference sequence). Trimming left V 3 bases short and J 7 bases short, with 16 bases between. The CDR3 has 15 residues. As DNA, the CDR3 is TGTGCCAGTAGTATTAATGGGATGGTGGGCCAGCCCCAGCATTTT. Amino acid sequence: CASSINGMVGQPQHF.

This clonotype was seen a few times. V and J are TRBV6-5 and TRBJ2-7, with 8 nucleotides matching TRBD2. The CDR3 contains 15 residues. Losses at the gene ends were 4 bases for V and 4 bases for J; bases not matched to a gene: 9. Germline V lookup: CDR1 MNHEY, CDR2 SVGAGI. CDR3: CASSFPTSGLYEQYF. CDR3 nucleotide sequence: TGTGCCAGCAGTTTCCCCACTAGCGGCCTGTACGAGCAGTACTTC.

The genes are TRBV7-2 and TRBJ2-7; D is perhaps TRBD2 (6 bases). The V gene lost 3 bases and the J gene lost 5 bases, with 14 bases spanning the gap. The CDR3 consists of 14 residues. Germline lookup yields CDR1 SGHTA and CDR2 FQGNSA. The CDR3 DNA is TGTGCCAGCAGCTTCAACCGACTAGGGAACGAGCAGTACTTC. Translated: CASSFNRLGNEQYF.

The genes are TRBV10-3 and TRBJ1-2, with D unclear. Trimming removed 3 bases at V and 7 bases at J, with 9 bases between. CDR3 size: 12 residues. Germline loops: CDR1 ENHRY, CDR2 SYGVKD. CDR3 DNA: TGTGCCATCAGTGACCCGGTGGTTGGCTACACCTTC. Amino acids: CAISDPVVGYTF.

The chain employs TRBV24-1 and TRBJ2-6, with a possible D match to TRBD2 (5 bases). Germline assignment: CDR1 KGHDR and CDR2 SFDVKD. V was trimmed by 3 bases and J by 16 bases, leaving 15 bases between them. The CDR3 consists of 13 residues. CDR3 coding DNA: TGTGCCACCAGTGATGCGAGGGTCGAGGAGCTGACTTTC. It is translated as CATSDARVEELTF.

The DNA for the CDR3 is TGTGCCAGCAGCCAAGCGAGCAGGGGTGGTGTGACCGGGGAGCTGTTTTTT. Residues: CASSQASRGGVTGELFF. The V and J genes are TRBV7-4 and TRBJ2-2; D is possibly TRBD1 (6 bases). Germline CDR1 reads SGHVT; CDR2 reads SQSDAQ. This CDR3 has 17 amino acids. V was cut by 5 bases and J by 5 bases, with 21 bases left in between.

In its sample, this clonotype was seen many times. The chain has TRBV19 and TRBJ1-1; tentatively, D is TRBD1 (6 bases). CDR3 length: 14 residues. V was cut by 6 bases and J by 1 base, with 12 bases left in between. CDR1 and CDR2 from the germline V gene are LNHDA and SQIVND (reference sequence). CDR3 nucleotides: TGTGCCAGTAGAAAGGACAGAAAGAACACTGAAGCTTTCTTT. Translating it yields CASRKDRKNTEAFF.

Concerning this clonotype itself: This CDR3 fails to terminate in the conserved phenylalanine or tryptophan, so it likely reflects a read error. The chain is built from TRBV5-6 and TRBJ2-7; 11 bases fit TRBD2. Trimming removed 2 bases from V and 5 bases from J; junction bases left unmatched: 15. This CDR3 is 18 amino acids long. The V gene's germline CDR1 is SGHDT and CDR2 YYEEEE. The CDR3 coding sequence is TGTGCCAGCAGCTTTTACGTTAGCGGGGGGGCCTTAGAGGACGAGCAGTACCTC. It codes for CASSFYVSGGALEDEQYL.

This clonotype was counted many times. The chain recombines TRBV10-3 with TRBJ1-5; 7 nucleotides agree with TRBD1. This CDR3 is built from 14 residues. Germline CDR1 ENHRY, CDR2 SYGVKD. V lost 2 bases to trimming and J lost 5 bases; unmatched junction nucleotides: 3. The CDR3 nucleotides are TGTGCCATCAGTGAGGACAGGGTTGATCAGCCCCAGCATTTT. This encodes CAISEDRVDQPQHF.

The chain employs TRBV12-3 or TRBV12-4 and TRBJ1-4, with 9 bases identical to TRBD1. V lost 6 bases, J lost 8 bases, and 7 bases stayed unmatched. This CDR3 is 14 amino acids long. The CDR3 sequence is CASSGTGKQEKLFF. Written as DNA, the CDR3 is TGTGCCAGCAGCGGGACAGGGAAGCAGGAAAAACTGTTTTTT.

V usage is TRBV9 and J usage is TRBJ1-3, with D hard to call. V was cut by 4 bases and J by 2 bases, with 10 bases left in between. Germline-derived CDR1 and CDR2 are SGDLS and YYNGEE. This CDR3 has 14 residues. The CDR3 DNA reads TGTGCCAGCAGCCAACCCGGACCTGGAAACACCATATATTTT. Protein product: CASSQPGPGNTIYF.

This clonotype was recorded at least ten times. The V and J genes are TRBV2 and TRBJ2-2; no firm D call. V lost 3 bases to trimming and J lost 7 bases, with 6 bases between them. This CDR3 has 12 residues. Per the germline V gene, CDR1 is SNHLY and CDR2 is FYNNEI. The CDR3 reads CASSEMSGELFF. The CDR3 bases are TGTGCCAGCAGTGAGATGAGCGGGGAGCTGTTTTTT.